This T cell receptor (beta chain) was retrieved from a study of blood T cell repertoires in COVID-19. Study overall: Sites in the United States, Italy and Spain provided acute and convalescent COVID-19 samples.

This study enrolled people aged about 18 to 100 from around 26 US geographic areas. Categorization into cohorts depended on clinical history that participants reported. Germline V CDR1 and CDR2: MNHEY, SMNVEV (reference sequence). The germline V and J ends were trimmed by 7 bases and 2 bases, with 12 bases remaining between them. The CDR3 spans 15 residues. Original data processing: Amplified reference gene primers provided the basis for estimating nucleated cell counts. Clones were read by immunoSEQ multiplex PCR, and TCRdb kept only the in-frame ones, dropping some. That table supplies the V and J calls and clone size; D and trimming were determined from the DNA. The repertoire holds under 300,000 clones, with about 87% as singletons.

The sample comprised PBMCs or T cells enriched from blood (not recorded which). The clonotype comes from a middle-aged woman who had been exposed to COVID-19. The chain employs TRBV27 and TRBJ1-6; possible D gene TRBD1, 6 bases. The CDR3 spells CASNQGRAYNSPLHF. The CDR3 DNA reads as TGTGCCAGCAATCAGGGGAGGGCCTATAATTCACCCCTCCACTTT.